This T cell receptor (beta chain) was profiled in a study of blood T cells in healthy people across ages (dated by TCRdb to between 2014 and 2017). General notes on the study: In model experiments, template switching captured roughly one uniquely barcoded TCR beta cDNA molecule for every two T cells. To track age-related changes in TCR beta repertoire diversity, the study relied on deep sequencing normalized with unique cDNA molecular identifiers. The donors were split into four age groups: young (average about 15 years), middle-aged (39), aged (over 55) and long-lived (about 82). To avoid experimental bias, donors of different ages were spread randomly across the sequencing lanes. For two donors (one aged 18 to 30 and one aged 80 or older), the study analyzed two additional independent replicas of 1 million unique cDNA reads from the same blood draw. Beyond this particular receptor, the publication reports: As age increased, observed TCR beta diversity per million T cells dropped in a roughly linear way, and a significant reduction was already evident by age 40. Because profiling used bulk unsorted PBMCs, naive and antigen-experienced compartments could not be compared conclusively. A strong correlation was found between observed TCR beta diversity and the percentage of naive T cells measured by flow cytometry. The long-lived group showed more naive CD4+ T cells, fewer expanded clones and increased TCR diversity than the aged group, suggesting age selection. Estimates of total diversity based on one million sequenced T cells were considered lower bounds and underestimates. The CMV infection status of donors was not known, potentially confounding age-related changes in expanded clonotypes.

Via the germline V gene, CDR1 is MNHNS and CDR2 SASEGT. Between the V and J ends, shortened by 0 bases and 9 bases respectively, the junction contains 11 bases. The CDR3 runs 13 residues from the cysteine to the phenylalanine. Just CDR3 DNA is preserved here, 39 bases in frame from base 1. This clonotype turned up a few times. The antigen it recognizes is unknown. No base-level quality is on record; no much larger clone is a single base apart. Donors were 40 or so systemically healthy Caucasian individuals from Russia aged roughly 6 to 90 years. Each donor gave about 9.7 milliliters of peripheral blood, drawn into EDTA-treated Vacutainer tubes. PBMCs were isolated by Ficoll-Paque density-gradient centrifugation, with at least 6.5 million obtained per sample. Trizol reagent was used to extract total RNA from the PBMCs, yielding at least 5.5 micrograms per sample. For every donor, flow cytometry on a PBMC aliquot measured the percentage of naive CD45RAhigh/CD27high T cells.

The library was prepared using 5' RACE. The listed sequencing device is Illumina HiSeq 2500. A second PCR of roughly 7 to 11 cycles was performed with a sample-barcoded 5' primer and a J-beta primer mix. A template-switch 5' adaptor carrying 12 random nucleotides introduced a unique molecular identifier onto each TCR beta cDNA molecule. Each sample yielded at least 2.5 million CDR3-containing paired-end reads. First-strand cDNA synthesis was performed from all RNA using the Mint cDNA synthesis kit, with priming by a TRBC-specific oligonucleotide. All cDNA was treated with uracil-DNA glycosylase and then went through a first 18-cycle PCR with the universal primers M1SS and BC2_uni_R. The original methods were these. For normalization, 1 million high-quality reads were randomly selected from each sample, with every read carrying a distinct molecular identifier. Reads sharing molecular identifiers were discarded rather than binned into consensus sequences. MiTCR, run with a Q25 quality threshold and the strictest error-elimination algorithm, handled CDR3 identification, clonotype clustering and error correction. A nonparametric unseen species model using Euler transformation provided a lower-bound estimate of total TCR beta diversity. TCRdb trimmed the raw reads at Q25, called clones with MiXCR and kept productive beta chains. Rows matching on CDR3 protein sequence are summarized as one entry with the most common DNA and genes. Here the V and J calls rest on TCRdb's processing, not on the authors' analysis. The sample table records roughly 730,000 distinct CDR3 sequences; 45% to 70% of these occur just once. The ten most abundant clones make up around 25% of the sample.

The receptor's source is a man in his forties in good health. The receptor chain draws on TRBV6-1 and TRBJ2-5; a weak D assignment points to TRBD2 (5 bases agree). Sequencing was performed on blood. The CDR3 protein sequence reads: CASSEAGSEAQYF. The base sequence is TGTGCCAGCAGTGAAGCTGGGAGCGAGGCCCAGTACTTC.